These 23 T cell receptor beta chains were sequenced from one sample in a study of cytomegalovirus exposure and HLA in healthy donors. The PCR was carried out with 60 Vbeta primers and 13 Jbeta primers. Profiled with immunoSEQ multiplex PCR; TCRdb holds only in-frame clones, not every one. The data show some 150,000 clones, almost 80% seen once. Sequences were obtained from PBMCs. These receptors were obtained from a middle-aged man in good health and CMV-seropositive.

The chain has TRBV18 and TRBJ1-2, with D possibly being TRBD1 (5 bases). This CDR3 contains 13 residues. Trimming removed 6 bases at V and 8 bases at J, with 16 bases between. The germline gives CDR1 KGHSH, CDR2 LQKENI. The CDR3: CASSPGTDFGYTF. CDR3 DNA: TGTGCCAGCTCCCCCGGGACTGATTTCGGCTACACCTTC.

As for this clone: Other nucleotide sequences from this sample produce the same CDR3. This chain connects TRBV5-1 to TRBJ2-1, with 9 bases identical to TRBD1. CDR1 is SGHRS, CDR2 YFSETQ, per germline. J was trimmed by 4 bases and V by 4 bases; bases with no gene match: 3. This CDR3 is 14 amino acids long. The CDR3 loop is CASSLGQGYNEQFF. As DNA, the CDR3 is TGCGCCAGCAGCCTGGGACAGGGATACAATGAGCAGTTCTTC.

The rearrangement joins TRBV11-2 to TRBJ2-3; D remains ambiguous. Trimming took 3 bases from V and 5 from J, leaving 12 bases between them. In germline, CDR1 is SGHAT, CDR2 FQNNGV. The CDR3 loop spans 14 amino acids. CDR3 sequence: CASSFPPRIDTQYF. DNA for the CDR3: TGTGCCAGCAGCTTTCCCCCCAGGATAGATACGCAGTATTTT.

This clone occurred a few times. The genes are TRBV2 and TRBJ2-7, with TRBD1 matching 9 bases. This CDR3 has 14 amino acids. Germline V CDR1 and CDR2: SNHLY, FYNNEI. After removal of 7 bases from V and 3 bases from J, the junction contained 7 bases not matched to a gene. The CDR3 DNA sequence: TGTGCCAGCACCGCACAGGGGGCGGGCTACGAGCAGTACTTC. Amino acids: CASTAQGAGYEQYF.

This chain links TRBV11-3 with TRBJ1-1, with D perhaps matching TRBD1 (5 bases). CDR1 and CDR2 (germline): SGHNT, YENEEA. The CDR3 totals 15 residues. The V gene lost 0 bases and the J gene lost 2 bases, with 10 bases spanning the gap. This chain's CDR3 is CASSLDGGGNTEAFF. The CDR3 DNA reads TGTGCCAGCAGCTTAGATGGCGGGGGAAACACTGAAGCTTTCTTT.

To note about this clone: The sample carries other DNA sequences with the same CDR3. The CDR3, as DNA: TGTGCCAGCTCGCCGGGGAGGGACACTGAAGCTTTCTTT. Translated: CASSPGRDTEAFF. The chain uses TRBV18 and TRBJ1-1; D remains unclear. The CDR3 runs 13 residues. Trimming removed 6 bases from V and 3 bases from J, with 11 bases in between. Germline V CDR1 and CDR2: KGHSH, LQKENI.

The chain joins TRBV5-4 to TRBJ2-1; D remains ambiguous. Trimming pared 0 bases from V and 5 bases from J, leaving 18 bases between. This CDR3 contains 17 residues. CDR1 SGHNT and CDR2 YYREEE come from the germline V gene (reference sequence). The CDR3 loop is CASSLGGGSTVDNEQFF. CDR3 nucleotides: TGTGCCAGCAGCTTGGGAGGTGGATCTACTGTCGACAATGAGCAGTTCTTC.

The V gene is TRBV5-1, the J gene TRBJ1-2, with 9 nucleotides matching TRBD1. The CDR3 is made up of 13 amino acids. V was pared by 4 bases and J by 6 bases, with 4 bases of the junction left unmatched. The germline V gene has CDR1 SGHRS and CDR2 YFSETQ. The CDR3 DNA sequence: TGCGCCAGCAGCCGGGACAGGGCTGATGGCTACACCTTC. It is translated as CASSRDRADGYTF.

The chain employs TRBV19 and TRBJ2-1, with TRBD1 matching over 7 bases. J gave up 4 bases and V 8 bases, and 2 bases lay outside the gene matches. The CDR3 is made up of 12 amino acids. Per germline, CDR1 LNHDA and CDR2 SQIVND (reference sequence). CDR3 amino acids: CASQGVYNEQFF. For the CDR3, the DNA is TGTGCCAGTCAGGGGGTGTACAATGAGCAGTTCTTC.

This clone turned up a few times. The chain has TRBV7-8 and TRBJ1-1; no definite D call. The V end was cut by 2 bases, the J end by 4 bases, with 5 bases between. CDR1 is SGHVS, CDR2 FQNEAQ, per germline. The CDR3 spans 12 residues. The CDR3 region is CASSLRGTEAFF. The CDR3 DNA is TGTGCCAGCAGCTTACGAGGCACTGAAGCTTTCTTT.

In this sample, this clone turned up a few times. The gene calls are TRBV6-5 and TRBJ2-7, with 8 bases lining up with TRBD2. V lost 2 bases and J lost 11; bases outside the gene matches: 14. This CDR3 has 15 amino acids. Germline V gene lookup returns CDR1 MNHEY and CDR2 SVGAGI. The CDR3 DNA reads as TGTGCCAGCAGTTACCGGGGGGGCGGGAGTATTAAGGAGTACTTC. Its translation: CASSYRGGGSIKEYF.

V is TRBV9 and J is TRBJ1-5; TRBD1 matches at 7 bases. Germline V gene data show CDR1 as SGDLS and CDR2 as YYNGEE. This CDR3 has 20 amino acids. V shed 1 base and J 6 bases; nucleotides not matched to a gene: 22. Here the CDR3 reads CASSVTRGGQKVQLRQPQHF. The CDR3 DNA follows: TGTGCCAGCAGCGTAACCCGGGGGGGACAGAAGGTCCAACTACGTCAGCCCCAGCATTTT.

The V call is TRBV5-6, the J call TRBJ2-2; TRBD2 aligns across 7 bases. V gave up 6 bases and J gave up 5 bases; unmatched junction bases: 13. Looked up from germline, CDR1 is SGHDT and CDR2 is YYEEEE. There are 16 residues in the CDR3. Here the CDR3 DNA reads TGTGCCAGCACCTTACTACCCGGACTAGAAACCGGGGAGCTGTTTTTT. It encodes CASTLLPGLETGELFF.

The chain uses TRBV7-9 and TRBJ2-1; D unclear. The CDR3 runs 12 residues. From germline, CDR1 is SEHNR and CDR2 FQNEAQ (reference sequence). V was cut by 5 bases and J by 8 bases, with 10 bases left in between. The CDR3 DNA is TGTGCCAGCAGCGGAGAGTGGCATGAGCAGTTCTTC. It codes for CASSGEWHEQFF.

This clone was counted only a few times. This chain joins TRBV7-9 and TRBJ2-1, with 9 positions matching TRBD2. Trimming at V came to 1 base and at J to 6 bases, leaving 10 bases not matched to a gene. CDR1 and CDR2 (germline): SEHNR, FQNEAQ (reference sequence). The CDR3 contains 17 residues. The CDR3 DNA is TGTGCCAGCAGCTTAGTTAAATCCGCGGGAGGGTTCAATGAGCAGTTCTTC. As protein: CASSLVKSAGGFNEQFF.

A single count supports this clone. V usage is TRBV11-2 and J usage is TRBJ2-1; maybe TRBD1 (6 bases). V lost 5 bases to trimming and J lost 0 bases, with 14 bases between them. Germline assignment: CDR1 SGHAT and CDR2 FQNNGV. This CDR3 spans 16 amino acids. DNA of the CDR3: TGTGCCAGCAGCGTACACAGGGATATCTCCTACAATGAGCAGTTCTTC. The encoded protein is CASSVHRDISYNEQFF.

This chain links TRBV7-9 with TRBJ2-5, with a weak D call TRBD1 (5 bases). Germline V lookup: CDR1 SEHNR, CDR2 FQNEAQ (reference sequence). The length of the CDR3 is 13 residues. V lost 6 bases to trimming and J lost 4 bases, with 12 bases between them. This chain's CDR3 is CASRTESVETQYF. The CDR3, as DNA: TGTGCCAGCAGGACAGAATCGGTAGAGACCCAGTACTTC.

Written as DNA, the CDR3 is TGTGCCAGCAGCCAGACTAGCGGGCGTGTCTTTTACAATGAGCAGTTCTTC. Residues: CASSQTSGRVFYNEQFF. This sequence joins TRBV5-4 and TRBJ2-1; 10 positions match TRBD2. Trimming at V came to 4 bases and at J to 4 bases, leaving 11 bases not matched to a gene. The CDR3 is 17 amino acids. CDR1 and CDR2 (germline): SGHNT, YYREEE (reference sequence).

V and J are TRBV28 and TRBJ1-2; D is uncertain. With 7 bases removed from V and 8 bases from J, the gap between germline ends came to 20 bases. This CDR3 comprises 14 residues. Germline V lookup: CDR1 MDHEN, CDR2 SYDVKM. CDR3 sequence: CASTSLITPGGYTF. CDR3 nucleotides: TGTGCCAGCACCTCCCTCATTACACCGGGGGGCTACACCTTC.

The CDR3: CASSVWVQNNEQFF. CDR3 DNA sequence: TGTGCCAGCAGTGTGTGGGTACAGAACAATGAGCAGTTCTTC. The V and J genes are TRBV2 and TRBJ2-1, with D uncertain. CDR3 size: 14 residues. Germline V lookup: CDR1 SNHLY, CDR2 FYNNEI. Trimming cost V 4 bases and J 5 bases, with 12 bases left between them.

V usage is TRBV4-1 and J usage is TRBJ2-7; D is possibly TRBD1 (5 bases). CDR3 size: 15 residues. Trimming left V 0 bases short and J 3 bases short, with 12 bases between. Germline loops: CDR1 MGHRA, CDR2 YSYEKL. The CDR3 bases are TGCGCCAGCAGCCAAGACGCCAGGGTTTACTACGAGCAGTACTTC. Its protein is CASSQDARVYYEQYF.

The DNA for the CDR3 is TGTGCCAGCAGCCCCGACCGGGGGGGGACTGAGCAGTTCTTC. Translating it yields CASSPDRGGTEQFF. The V and J genes are TRBV7-3 and TRBJ2-1, with TRBD2 matching over 8 bases. In germline, CDR1 is SGHTA, CDR2 FQGTGA. The CDR3 is 14 amino acids. V trimming: 5 bases; J trimming: 9 bases; junction bases outside the gene matches: 9.

The chain has TRBV7-9 and TRBJ1-2, with a tentative D call TRBD1 (6 bases). Trimming stripped 3 bases from V and 4 bases from J, with 15 bases between. This CDR3 region has 15 residues. The V gene's germline CDR1 is SEHNR and CDR2 FQNEAQ (reference sequence). CDR3 in DNA: TGTGCCAGCAGCTTGGGGGCCTCAGAAGTCTATGGCTACACCTTC. It specifies CASSLGASEVYGYTF.